The TCR beta chain under discussion was sequenced for a study of shared clonotypes between healthy human individuals. CDR1 and CDR2 from the germline V gene are SGHNT and YYREEE (reference sequence). The CDR3 has 14 amino acids. Trimming left V 1 base short and J 4 bases short, with 11 bases between. The table came from immunoSEQ multiplex PCR; TCRdb's copy has only in-frame clones and leaves some out. The repertoire holds hundreds of thousands of clones, about 76% seen once, with under 15% in the top ten. The sequencing input was PBMCs. The rearrangement joins TRBV5-4 to TRBJ1-2, with TRBD1 as a possible D gene (6 bases). The sequence derives from a woman aged 40 to 55 in good health. Some clones in this sample may be carry-over from other donors' samples. CDR3 protein: CASSLLDSIYGYTF. CDR3 DNA: TGTGCCAGCAGCTTGTTGGACAGCATCTATGGCTACACCTTC.